The 24 T cell receptor beta chains in this list originate from one sample, sequenced in a study of blood T cell repertoires in COVID-19. Only in-frame clones appear in the TCRdb table, and some are missing; sequencing was by immunoSEQ multiplex PCR. The sample yields roughly 150,000 clones, 70% to 80% seen once. Sequenced material: peripheral blood. All receptors derive from a man aged 55 to 69 who had recovered from COVID-19.

The chain has TRBV28 and TRBJ2-1, with 9 bases fitting TRBD1. V shed 5 bases and J 2 bases; nucleotides not matched to a gene: 4. The CDR3 has 15 amino acids. Germline V gives CDR1 MDHEN, CDR2 SYDVKM. CDR3 loop: CASSPRDRAYNEQFF. CDR3 sequence (DNA): TGTGCCAGCAGTCCCCGGGACAGGGCCTACAATGAGCAGTTCTTC.

The rearrangement joins TRBV30 to TRBJ1-5; D not resolved. Germline-derived CDR1 and CDR2 are GTSNPN and SVGIG (reference sequence). V was cut by 3 bases and J by 2 bases, with 14 bases left in between. This CDR3 is built from 15 residues. CDR3 nucleotide sequence: TGTGCCTGGAGCCCGGGGAGTTACGGCAATCAGCCCCAGCATTTT. Its translation: CAWSPGSYGNQPQHF. Full variable domain (remainder filled in from reference TRBV30 and TRBJ1-5): SQTIHQWPATLVQPVGSPLSLECTVEGTSNPNLYWYRQAAGRGLQLLFYSVGIGQISSEVPQNLSASRPQDRQFILSSKKLLLSDSGFYLCAWSPGSYGNQPQHFGDGTRLSIL.

The chain employs TRBV27 and TRBJ1-1; TRBD1 matches at 8 bases. The germline gives CDR1 MNHEY, CDR2 SMNVEV (reference sequence). CDR3 size: 13 residues. Losses at the gene ends were 7 bases for V and 5 bases for J; bases not matched to a gene: 6. In nucleotides, the CDR3 is TGTGCCAGCAAGGTGGACAGGGAGACTGAAGCTTTCTTT. Translating gives CASKVDRETEAFF.

This clone was observed a single time. This chain joins TRBV28 and TRBJ1-1; tentatively, D is TRBD1 (6 bases). Germline lookup yields CDR1 MDHEN and CDR2 SYDVKM. Trimming left V 5 bases short and J 3 bases short, with 13 bases between. The CDR3 is 14 residues long. The CDR3 loop reads CASSLPRTDTEAFF. CDR3 sequence (DNA): TGTGCCAGCAGTCTTCCTCGGACAGACACTGAAGCTTTCTTT.

The chain joins TRBV5-4 to TRBJ1-2; 7 positions agree with TRBD1. Trimming cost V 0 bases and J 4 bases; bases outside gene matches: 12. Germline V gene lookup returns CDR1 SGHNT and CDR2 YYREEE (reference sequence). This CDR3 spans 17 amino acids. CDR3 nucleotide sequence: TGTGCCAGCAGCTTGGGAGGGAGACAGGGATTATTCTATGGCTACACCTTC. This codes for CASSLGGRQGLFYGYTF.

V gene TRBV19 combines with J gene TRBJ1-6, with D perhaps TRBD1 (5 bases). Between the trimmed V and J ends, which lost 6 bases and 8 bases, there was a span of 11 bases. The V gene's germline CDR1 is LNHDA and CDR2 SQIVND (reference sequence). This CDR3 has 13 amino acids. CDR3 nucleotides: TGTGCCAGTAGCCCGCAGGGTTATTCACCCCTCCACTTT. It encodes CASSPQGYSPLHF. Complete variable domain (other parts from reference TRBV19 and TRBJ1-6): DGGITQSPKYLFRKEGQNVTLSCEQNLNHDAMYWYRQDPGQGLRLIYYSQIVNDFQKGDIAEGYSVSREKKESFPLTVTSAQKNPTAFYLCASSPQGYSPLHFGNGTRLTVT.

J is TRBJ2-1 and V is TRBV11-3; TRBD2 might be the D (6 bases). Germline CDR1 and CDR2: SGHNT and YENEEA. This CDR3 has 15 residues. The V gene lost 1 base and the J gene lost 10 bases, with 17 bases spanning the gap. CDR3 protein: CASSLGGGLAAEQFF. The CDR3 DNA is TGTGCCAGCAGCTTAGGTGGGGGGTTGGCGGCGGAGCAGTTCTTC.

The chain has TRBV10-3 and TRBJ2-3, with a possible D match to TRBD2 (6 bases). The CDR3 runs 17 residues. Per the germline V gene, CDR1 is ENHRY and CDR2 is SYGVKD. Between the trimmed V and J ends, which lost 4 bases and 0 bases, there was a span of 17 bases. The CDR3 loop is CAISGGTSDASTDTQYF. The CDR3 coding sequence is TGTGCCATCAGTGGGGGGACTTCGGACGCTAGCACAGATACGCAGTATTTT.

This clone was seen only once. The chain combines TRBV2 with TRBJ2-2; D is undetermined. Between the trimmed V and J ends, which lost 1 base and 0 bases, there was a span of 6 bases. The CDR3 loop spans 15 amino acids. The V gene's germline CDR1 is SNHLY and CDR2 FYNNEI. The CDR3 loop is CASSEGATNTGELFF. Here the CDR3 DNA reads TGTGCCAGCAGTGAAGGGGCAACGAACACCGGGGAGCTGTTTTTT.

This sequence joins TRBV6-6 and TRBJ2-1; 8 bases are a match to TRBD2. The CDR3 loop spans 16 amino acids. The V gene's germline CDR1 is MNHNY and CDR2 SVGAGI (reference sequence). The trim removed 2 bases at V and 4 bases at J, leaving 7 bases unmatched. CDR3 nucleotides: TGTGCCAGCAGTTACAGCGCGGGAGGAGGATACAATGAGCAGTTCTTC. It codes for CASSYSAGGGYNEQFF.

This clone turned up a few times. The chain uses TRBV14 and TRBJ1-6; D might be TRBD1 (6 bases). The CDR3 has 15 residues. Per the germline V gene, CDR1 is SGHDN and CDR2 is FVKESK. V was trimmed by 1 base and J by 7 bases, leaving 11 bases between them. The CDR3: CASSQVGTGNSPLHF. CDR3 nucleotide sequence: TGTGCCAGCAGCCAAGTAGGCACAGGGAATTCACCCCTCCACTTT.

The V gene is TRBV19, the J gene TRBJ1-5, with 9 bases aligning to TRBD1. V dropped 5 bases and J dropped 2; count of bases not matched to a gene: 4. This CDR3 spans 15 amino acids. The germline gives CDR1 LNHDA, CDR2 SQIVND (reference sequence). The CDR3 DNA follows: TGTGCCAGTAGTTCCTGGACAGGGGGCAATCAGCCCCAGCATTTT. Translating it yields CASSSWTGGNQPQHF.

J is TRBJ1-2 and V is TRBV30, with 9 bases aligning to TRBD1. CDR1 GTSNPN and CDR2 SVGIG come from the germline V gene (reference sequence). The CDR3 spans 14 residues. The V gene end was trimmed by 5 bases and the J gene end by 8 bases; junction bases not matched to a gene: 12. The CDR3 region has the DNA TGTGCCTGGGCTGGGCGGACAGGGGAATTCGGCTACACCTTC. This encodes CAWAGRTGEFGYTF.

This chain joins TRBV28 and TRBJ1-2; no clear D. Trimming removed 6 bases from V and 1 base from J, with 15 bases in between. Germline V CDR1 and CDR2: MDHEN, SYDVKM. The CDR3 spans 15 residues. The chain's CDR3 is CASRAPRNYNYGYTF. The CDR3 DNA reads as TGTGCCAGCAGGGCCCCGAGAAACTATAACTATGGCTACACCTTC.

This sequence joins TRBV3-1 (or the pseudogene TRBV3-2) and TRBJ2-5, with TRBD1 matching 8 bases. V lost 3 bases, J lost 5 bases, and 11 bases stayed unmatched. The CDR3 runs to 16 residues. Germline loops: CDR1 LGHDT, CDR2 YNNKEL (reference sequence). The CDR3 nucleotides are TGTGCCAGCAGCCAGGGGACAGGTACCTCCAGGGAGACCCAGTACTTC. It specifies CASSQGTGTSRETQYF.

The rearrangement links TRBV4-1 to TRBJ1-5; 7 bases are a match to TRBD1. Unmatched junction bases numbered 2, after V lost 1 base and J lost 2 bases. This CDR3 is 15 amino acids long. Per germline, CDR1 MGHRA and CDR2 YSYEKL. CDR3 DNA: TGCGCCAGCAGCCAAGGACAGGGCGGCAATCAGCCCCAGCATTTT. It codes for CASSQGQGGNQPQHF.

The chain joins TRBV4-2 to TRBJ1-2; possibly TRBD1 for D (5 bases). CDR3 length: 15 amino acids. Deletions cut 0 bases from V and 4 bases from J, with 12 bases between. Germline loops: CDR1 LGHNA, CDR2 YNFKEQ. The CDR3 bases are TGTGCCAGCAGCCAAGATCGGGCGGGACTCTATGGCTACACCTTC. This codes for CASSQDRAGLYGYTF.

The chain couples TRBV20-1 to TRBJ2-1; D may be TRBD1 (5 bases). Germline assignment: CDR1 DFQATT and CDR2 SNEGSKA (reference sequence). The CDR3 extends over 15 amino acids. Trimming removed 3 bases from V and 0 bases from J, with 12 bases in between. The CDR3 loop reads CSASARGYSYNEQFF. The CDR3 region has the DNA TGCAGTGCTAGTGCTAGGGGATACTCCTACAATGAGCAGTTCTTC.

The rearrangement joins TRBV24-1 to TRBJ1-5; 8 nucleotides align to TRBD1. V lost 5 bases and J lost 4; bases outside the gene matches: 6. The germline V gene has CDR1 KGHDR and CDR2 SFDVKD. The CDR3 contains 15 residues. CDR3 amino acids: CATSATGQANQPQHF. DNA of the CDR3: TGTGCCACCAGTGCCACGGGACAGGCGAATCAGCCCCAGCATTTT.

The V gene is TRBV29-1, the J gene TRBJ2-1; possible D gene TRBD1, 5 bases. The CDR3 is 14 residues long. V was trimmed by 6 bases and J by 7 bases, leaving 19 bases between them. Germline CDR1 SQVTM, CDR2 ANQGSEA. The DNA of the CDR3 is TGCAGCGTGCCAGGGATCCCCCCTAGGAATGAGCAGTTCTTC. Translation gives CSVPGIPPRNEQFF.

This clone came up a few times. Other DNA sequences in this sample translate to the same CDR3. The V gene is TRBV7-9, the J gene TRBJ1-2; weak D call: TRBD1 (5 bases). CDR3 length: 11 amino acids. Trimming stripped 5 bases from V and 7 bases from J, with 8 bases between. Germline lookup yields CDR1 SEHNR and CDR2 FQNEAQ (reference sequence). This chain's CDR3 is CASSRGGGYTF. The CDR3 nucleotides are TGTGCCAGCAGCAGGGGAGGTGGCTACACCTTC.

The genes are TRBV7-2 and TRBJ2-7; D is possibly TRBD2 (5 bases). The germline CDR1 and CDR2 sequences are SGHTA and FQGNSA. CDR3 length: 12 amino acids. V lost 2 bases and J lost 7, with 9 bases in between. This CDR3 is CASSLREREQYF. The CDR3 DNA reads TGTGCCAGCAGCTTAAGGGAGCGGGAGCAGTACTTC.

The rearrangement joins TRBV5-6 to TRBJ2-1, with 8 bases lining up with TRBD1. The germline V gene has CDR1 SGHDT and CDR2 YYEEEE. The ends lost 4 bases at V and 0 bases at J; junction bases unmatched: 6. The CDR3 spans 16 residues. The CDR3 nucleotides read TGTGCCAGCAGCCCGGGGACAGGAAGCTCCTACAATGAGCAGTTCTTC. Residues: CASSPGTGSSYNEQFF. The variable domain in full, completed from reference TRBV5-6 and TRBJ2-1, reads DAGVTQSPTHLIKTRGQQVTLRCSPKSGHDTVSWYQQALGQGPQFIFQYYEEEERQRGNFPDRFSGHQFPNYSSELNVNALLLGDSALYLCASSPGTGSSYNEQFFGPGTRLTVL.

The chain employs TRBV29-1 and TRBJ1-2; D possibly corresponds to TRBD1 (5 bases). The CDR3 totals 10 residues. Germline CDR1 SQVTM, CDR2 ANQGSEA. The V gene lost 2 bases and the J gene lost 8 bases, with 6 bases spanning the gap. In DNA, the CDR3 is TGCAGCGTTGAATGGGGCGGCTACACCTTC. This gives the protein CSVEWGGYTF.